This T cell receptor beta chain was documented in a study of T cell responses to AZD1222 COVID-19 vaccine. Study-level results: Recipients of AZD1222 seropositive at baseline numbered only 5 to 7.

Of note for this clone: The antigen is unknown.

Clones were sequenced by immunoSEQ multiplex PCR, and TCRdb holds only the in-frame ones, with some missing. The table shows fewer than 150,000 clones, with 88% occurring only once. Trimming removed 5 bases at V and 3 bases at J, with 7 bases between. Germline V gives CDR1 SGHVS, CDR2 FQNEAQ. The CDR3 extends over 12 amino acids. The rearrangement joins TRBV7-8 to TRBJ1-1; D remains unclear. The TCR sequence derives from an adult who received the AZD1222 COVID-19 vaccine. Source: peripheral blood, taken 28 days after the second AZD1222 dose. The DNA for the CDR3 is TGTGCCAGCAGCCTATGGGACACTGAAGCTTTCTTT. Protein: CASSLWDTEAFF.